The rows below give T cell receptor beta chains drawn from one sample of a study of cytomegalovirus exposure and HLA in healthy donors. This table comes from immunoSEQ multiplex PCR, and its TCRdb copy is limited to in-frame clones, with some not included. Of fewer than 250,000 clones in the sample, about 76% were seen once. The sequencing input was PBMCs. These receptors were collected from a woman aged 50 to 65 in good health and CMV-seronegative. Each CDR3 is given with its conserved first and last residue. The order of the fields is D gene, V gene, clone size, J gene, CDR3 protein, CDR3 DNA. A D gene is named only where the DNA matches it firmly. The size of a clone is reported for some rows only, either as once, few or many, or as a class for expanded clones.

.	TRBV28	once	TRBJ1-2	CASGRVTQGYTF	TGTGCCAGCGGGAGGGTAACCCAAGGCTACACCTTC
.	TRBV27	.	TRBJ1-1	CASSLWQGEAFF	TGTGCCAGCAGTTTATGGCAGGGAGAAGCTTTCTTT
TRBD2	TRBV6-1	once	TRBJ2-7	CASSVGLAPNYEQYF	TGTGCCAGCAGCGTGGGACTAGCACCGAACTACGAGCAGTACTTC
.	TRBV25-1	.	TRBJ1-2	CASWGVKQTGANYGYTF	TGTGCCAGTTGGGGAGTTAAACAGACAGGAGCTAACTATGGCTACACCTTC
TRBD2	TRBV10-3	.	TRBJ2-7	CAISDWSSGGLGTYEQYF	TGTGCCATCAGTGATTGGAGTAGCGGGGGACTCGGGACCTACGAGCAGTACTTC
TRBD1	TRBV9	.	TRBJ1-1	CASSVASLTGGGEAFF	TGTGCCAGCAGCGTAGCCTCGCTGACAGGGGGAGGTGAAGCTTTCTTT
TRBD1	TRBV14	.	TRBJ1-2	CASSLIRTGDGYTF	TGTGCCAGCAGCCTAATTAGGACAGGGGATGGTTACACCTTC
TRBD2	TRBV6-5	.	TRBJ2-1	CASSYYPSGGAEQFF	TGTGCCAGCAGTTACTATCCTAGCGGGGGCGCCGAGCAGTTCTTC
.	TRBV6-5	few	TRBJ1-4	CATSSGQTTNEKLFF	TGTGCCACCTCCTCCGGACAGACAACTAATGAAAAACTGTTTTTT
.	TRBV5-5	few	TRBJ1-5	CASSWTSNRQGNQPQHF	TGTGCCAGCAGCTGGACCTCAAACCGACAGGGCAATCAGCCCCAGCATTTT
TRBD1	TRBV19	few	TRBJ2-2	CASGAGGRTGELFF	TGTGCCAGTGGAGCAGGGGGAAGAACCGGGGAGCTGTTTTTT
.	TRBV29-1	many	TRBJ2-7	CSVRNRGLGGMYF	TGCAGCGTTCGCAACAGGGGCCTGGGGGGTATGTACTTC
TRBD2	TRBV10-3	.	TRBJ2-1	CAIKEGLALDEQFF	TGTGCCATCAAGGAGGGACTAGCGTTGGATGAGCAGTTCTTC
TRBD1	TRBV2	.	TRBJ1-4	CASSVDRAVNEKLFF	TGTGCCAGCAGTGTTGACAGGGCCGTAAATGAAAAACTGTTTTTT
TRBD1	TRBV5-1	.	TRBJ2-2	CASRKWTGLNTGELFF	TGCGCCAGCAGAAAATGGACAGGCCTGAACACCGGGGAGCTGTTTTTT
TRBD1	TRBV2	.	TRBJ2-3	CASSHRGAGTDTQYF	TGTGCCAGCAGCCACAGGGGGGCAGGGACAGATACGCAGTATTTT
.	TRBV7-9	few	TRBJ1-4	CASSLAEGREKLFF	TGTGCCAGCAGCTTAGCGGAGGGCAGGGAAAAACTGTTTTTT
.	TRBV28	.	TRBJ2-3	CASSSIRGADTQYF	TGTGCCAGCAGTTCGATCAGGGGAGCAGATACGCAGTATTTT
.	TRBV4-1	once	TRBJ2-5	CASSQFSEGLKTQYF	TGCGCCAGCAGCCAGTTTTCGGAGGGTCTGAAGACCCAGTACTTC
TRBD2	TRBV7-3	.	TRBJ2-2	CASSPLAGTTGELFF	TGTGCCAGCAGCCCTCTAGCGGGGACCACCGGGGAGCTGTTTTTT
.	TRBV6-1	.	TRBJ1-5	CASSEGRVGTQHF	TGTGCCAGCAGTGAAGGGAGGGTTGGTACCCAGCATTTT
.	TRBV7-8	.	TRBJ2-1	CASSPLLRSNNEQFF	TGTGCCAGCAGCCCCCTCTTACGGTCAAACAATGAGCAGTTCTTC
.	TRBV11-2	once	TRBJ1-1	CASSPTGYLTGKGTEAFF	TGTGCCAGCAGCCCAACGGGGTATCTTACAGGGAAGGGAACTGAAGCTTTCTTT
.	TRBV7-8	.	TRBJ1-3	CASRTSSGNTIYF	TGTGCCAGCAGAACGAGCTCTGGAAACACCATATATTTT
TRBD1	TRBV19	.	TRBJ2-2	CASMDRVKPNTGELFF	TGTGCCAGCATGGACAGGGTAAAACCGAACACCGGGGAGCTGTTTTTT
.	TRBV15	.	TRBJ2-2	CATSRDLGWGELFF	TGTGCCACCAGCAGAGATCTAGGATGGGGGGAGCTGTTTTTT
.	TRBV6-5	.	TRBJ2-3	CASTKGLTDTQYF	TGTGCCAGCACCAAAGGACTCACAGATACGCAGTATTTT
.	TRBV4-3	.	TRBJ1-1	CASSQAGSGGVMNTEAFF	TGCGCCAGCAGCCAAGCAGGCAGTGGAGGGGTGATGAACACTGAAGCTTTCTTT
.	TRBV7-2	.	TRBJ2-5	CASSHSSENPKETQYF	TGTGCCAGCAGCCACTCTTCCGAAAACCCTAAAGAGACCCAGTACTTC
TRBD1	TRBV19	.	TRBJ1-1	CASSSGGAGTEAFF	TGTGCCAGTAGTTCAGGGGGCGCGGGAACTGAAGCTTTCTTT
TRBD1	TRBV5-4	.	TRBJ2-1	CASSLTGGLYNEQFF	TGTGCCAGCAGCTTGACAGGGGGGCTCTACAATGAGCAGTTCTTC
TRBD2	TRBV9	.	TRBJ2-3	CASSADPGRGGTQYF	TGTGCCAGCAGCGCCGACCCGGGACGGGGGGGTACGCAGTATTTT
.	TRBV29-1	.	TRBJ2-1	CSVGGAYNEQFF	TGCAGCGTTGGCGGGGCGTACAATGAGCAGTTCTTC
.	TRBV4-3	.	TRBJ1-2	CASSLRPGRLYTF	TGCGCCAGCAGCCTCCGCCCGGGGAGACTCTACACCTTC
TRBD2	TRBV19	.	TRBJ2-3	CASSRGLGAGVLSTDTQYF	TGTGCCAGTAGTCGGGGGTTGGGAGCGGGGGTGCTTAGCACAGATACGCAGTATTTT
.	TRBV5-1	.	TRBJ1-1	CASSLGGGHTEAFF	TGCGCCAGCAGCTTGGGAGGGGGACACACTGAAGCTTTCTTT
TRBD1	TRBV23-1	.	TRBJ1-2	CASRLAQQGYYGYTF	TGCGCCAGCAGACTAGCTCAACAGGGGTACTATGGCTACACCTTC
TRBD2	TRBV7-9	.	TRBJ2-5	CSSSRLGGQYF	TGTTCCAGCAGCCGCCTGGGGGGGCAGTACTTC
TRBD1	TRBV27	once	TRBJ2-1	CASSLDRVAYNEQFF	TGTGCCAGCAGTCTGGACAGGGTAGCCTACAATGAGCAGTTCTTC
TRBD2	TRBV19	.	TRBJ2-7	CASSFGLAGGRNEQYF	TGTGCCAGTAGTTTTGGACTAGCGGGAGGACGCAACGAGCAGTACTTC
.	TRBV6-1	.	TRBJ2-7	CASSEPIESGYEQYF	TGTGCCAGCAGTGAACCAATAGAATCCGGCTACGAGCAGTACTTC
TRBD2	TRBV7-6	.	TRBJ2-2	CASSSGLAGVKAGELFF	TGTGCCAGCAGCTCTGGACTAGCGGGAGTAAAAGCCGGGGAGCTGTTTTTT
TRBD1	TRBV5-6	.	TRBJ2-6	CASTQPWDRGLSGANVLTF	TGTGCCAGCACCCAGCCCTGGGACAGGGGACTCTCTGGGGCCAACGTCCTGACTTTC
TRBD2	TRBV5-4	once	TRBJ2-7	CASSSGLAGGLDEQYF	TGTGCCAGCAGCTCGGGACTAGCGGGAGGGCTGGACGAGCAGTACTTC
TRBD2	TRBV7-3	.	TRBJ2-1	CASSPTSGSYNEQFF	TGTGCCAGCAGCCCGACTAGCGGGAGTTACAATGAGCAGTTCTTC
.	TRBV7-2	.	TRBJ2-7	CASSPSRGSYEQYF	TGTGCCAGCAGCCCGTCCCGGGGATCCTACGAGCAGTACTTC
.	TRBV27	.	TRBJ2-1	CASSSRPRDTYYNEQFF	TGTGCCAGCAGTTCTCGTCCTCGGGACACCTACTACAATGAGCAGTTCTTC
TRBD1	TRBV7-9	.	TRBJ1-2	CASSLGTEGQTYGYTF	TGTGCCAGCAGCTTAGGAACGGAGGGACAGACTTATGGCTACACCTTC
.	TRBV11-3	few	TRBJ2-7	CASSPGGPFSYEQYF	TGTGCCAGCAGCCCGGGGGGCCCGTTCTCCTACGAGCAGTACTTC
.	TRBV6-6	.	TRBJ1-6	CASSRGTSPLHF	TGTGCCAGCAGTCGGGGGACTTCACCCCTCCACTTT
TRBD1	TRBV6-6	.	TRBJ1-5	CASSYGTGRQPQHF	TGTGCCAGCAGTTATGGGACAGGGAGACAGCCCCAGCATTTT
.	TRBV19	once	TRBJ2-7	CASSIVWGVADEQYF	TGTGCCAGTAGTATAGTCTGGGGGGTTGCGGACGAGCAGTACTTC
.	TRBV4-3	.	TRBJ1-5	CASSQETVNQPQHF	TGCGCCAGCAGCCAAGAGACAGTCAATCAGCCCCAGCATTTT
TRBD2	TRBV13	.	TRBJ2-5	CASSPRGEQETQYF	TGTGCCAGCAGCCCCCGGGGGGAACAAGAGACCCAGTACTTC
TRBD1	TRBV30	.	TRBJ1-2	CAWSINRGYGYTF	TGTGCCTGGAGTATAAACAGGGGCTATGGCTACACCTTC
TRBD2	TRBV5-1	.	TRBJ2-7	CASSLELADPPGEYF	TGCGCCAGCAGCTTGGAACTAGCGGACCCCCCTGGGGAGTACTTC
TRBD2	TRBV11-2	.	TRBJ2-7	CASSLASSGSSYEQYF	TGTGCCAGCAGCTTAGCTTCTAGCGGGAGCTCCTACGAGCAGTACTTC
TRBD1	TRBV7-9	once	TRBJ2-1	CASSFEGTGANEQFF	TGTGCCAGCAGCTTTGAGGGGACAGGGGCCAATGAGCAGTTCTTC
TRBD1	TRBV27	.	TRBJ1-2	CASRTGGGYGYTF	TGTGCCAGCAGGACAGGGGGCGGGTATGGCTACACCTTC
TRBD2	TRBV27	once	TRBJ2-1	CASSPGTSGTNEQFF	TGTGCCAGCAGCCCCGGGACTAGCGGGACGAATGAGCAGTTCTTC